The subject of this entry is one T cell receptor beta chain. The antigen remains undetermined. TCR beta CDR3 region amplification was performed from RNA transcripts. The TCR CDR3 was amplified in a first-round RT-PCR using the HTBI primer set. TCRdb re-called the multiplex PCR reads through MiXCR, storing one row per CDR3 protein. The sample includes about 640,000 distinct CDR3 sequences, roughly 20% of them seen just once. This sample stems from a study of T cells in Graves' hyperthyroidism and ophthalmopathy. At the level of the study: Specimen type is peripheral blood, collected at initial diagnosis prior to any treatment. Points from the study as a whole: Most thyroid clonotypes expanded above 0.001 appeared in blood too. Before onset, by a median of 6.5 months, the model predicted ophthalmopathy.

The ends were cut back, 3 bases at V and 5 bases at J, with 9 bases in the middle. Germline V gene sequence: CDR1 DFQATT, CDR2 SNEGSKA (reference sequence). The CDR3 is made up of 12 amino acids. Sequencing was carried out using blood. The sequence was obtained from a man younger than 40 with Graves' ophthalmopathy. J is TRBJ2-3 and V is TRBV20-1, with D uncertain. The CDR3 nucleotides are TGCAGTGCTAGTAAGGTGTTAGATACGCAGTATTTT. It specifies CSASKVLDTQYF.